This T cell receptor beta chain was retrieved from a study of T cell responses to AZD1222 COVID-19 vaccine. Germline V gene lookup returns CDR1 SGHVS and CDR2 FNYEAQ. V dropped 1 base and J dropped 4 bases, with 20 bases sitting between them. The CDR3 has 17 residues. Using immunoSEQ multiplex PCR, the repertoire was profiled, and TCRdb retains in-frame clones only, with some absent. The sample records 110,000 or so clones, approximately 90% being singletons. Specimen: peripheral blood, collected 28 days after the second AZD1222 dose. The chain combines TRBV7-6 with TRBJ2-7; D possibly corresponds to TRBD2 (5 bases). The sequence derives from an adult who received the AZD1222 COVID-19 vaccine. This CDR3 reads CASSLGGLPAFGYEQYF. The CDR3 nucleotides are TGTGCCAGCAGCTTAGGAGGGTTGCCCGCCTTTGGGTACGAGCAGTACTTC. The whole variable domain, filled in from reference TRBV7-6 and TRBJ2-7, reads GAGVSQSPRYKVTKRGQDVALRCDPISGHVSLYWYRQALGQGPEFLTYFNYEAQQDKSGLPNDRFSAERPEGSISTLTIQRTEQRDSAMYRCASSLGGLPAFGYEQYFGPGTRLTVT.